A single sample gave rise to the 17 T cell receptor beta chains below, sequenced in a study of Ad26.COV2.S vaccination and SARS-CoV-2 variants. Clones were read by immunoSEQ multiplex PCR, and TCRdb kept only the in-frame ones, dropping some. Altogether roughly 510,000 clones are present, about 83% being singletons, with the ten largest covering more than 10%. Treatment noted: roughly 20 received Ad26.COV2.S at low or high dose, single or two shots; 5 received placebo; per-sample allocation not given. The samples date from day 63 after the first vaccine or placebo injection. The specimen comprised peripheral blood, sampled in a trial of Ad26.COV2.S vaccine versus placebo. These receptors were obtained from a person aged 18-60 years who received the Ad26.COV2.S COVID-19 vaccine or a placebo.

The chain couples TRBV6-2 or TRBV6-3 to TRBJ1-5; D perhaps matches TRBD1 (5 bases). There are 14 residues in the CDR3. V was pared by 4 bases and J by 6 bases, with 13 bases between. Per germline, CDR1 MNHEY and CDR2 SVGEGT. The CDR3 DNA reads as TGTGCCAGCAGTTTTCAGGGCGGGGTTCAGCCCCAGCATTTT. Translating it yields CASSFQGGVQPQHF.

V usage is TRBV27 and J usage is TRBJ2-1; D is possibly TRBD1 (6 bases). V lost 3 bases, J lost 5 bases, and 20 bases lay in between. The CDR3 sequence is 17 residues long. CDR1 is MNHEY, CDR2 SMNVEV, per germline (reference sequence). CDR3 region: CASSFLRGTEGNNEQFF. In DNA form, the CDR3 reads TGTGCCAGCAGTTTCCTCAGGGGAACAGAAGGAAACAATGAGCAGTTCTTC.

The V call is TRBV4-3, the J call TRBJ1-4, with D possibly matching TRBD1 (5 bases). Trimming shortened V by 1 base and J by 4 bases, and 10 bases separated the two germline ends. The CDR3 is 15 residues long. Germline V gene lookup returns CDR1 LGHNA and CDR2 YSLEER. In DNA form, the CDR3 reads TGCGCCAGCAGCCAAGCCGGGACCTTTAATGAAAAACTGTTTTTT. Protein: CASSQAGTFNEKLFF.

The chain links TRBV5-8 to TRBJ2-6; weak D call: TRBD1 (5 bases). The V gene's germline CDR1 is SGHTS and CDR2 YDEGEE. Trimming removed 4 bases from V and 2 bases from J, with 19 bases in between. This CDR3 region has 18 residues. The CDR3 protein is CASSTGAPYSTGANVLTF. Here the CDR3 DNA reads TGTGCCAGCAGCACAGGAGCCCCTTATAGTACTGGGGCCAACGTCCTGACTTTC. Full variable domain (rest looked up from reference TRBV5-8 and TRBJ2-6): EAGVTQSPTHLIKTRGQQATLRCSPISGHTSVYWYQQALGLGLQFLLWYDEGEERNRGNFPPRFSGRQFPNYSSELNVNALELEDSALYLCASSTGAPYSTGANVLTFGAGSRLTVL.

The genes are TRBV3-1 (or the pseudogene TRBV3-2) and TRBJ2-1; possible D gene TRBD1, 6 bases. CDR3 size: 16 residues. Germline V gene lookup returns CDR1 LGHDT and CDR2 YNNKEL (reference sequence). Trimming removed 4 bases at V and 6 bases at J, with 19 bases between. CDR3 in DNA: TGTGCCAGCAGCCCCCCAGGGGCGATCAGCCTCAATGAGCAGTTCTTC. This codes for CASSPPGAISLNEQFF.

J is TRBJ2-3 and V is TRBV27, with a possible D match to TRBD1 (5 bases). The CDR3 contains 15 residues. Germline V lookup: CDR1 MNHEY, CDR2 SMNVEV (reference sequence). The V and J ends lost 5 bases and 3 bases respectively, with 15 bases between them. CDR3 bases: TGTGCCAGCAGTGCCCGCTCCAGGGTGACAGATACGCAGTATTTT. It is translated as CASSARSRVTDTQYF.

The chain uses TRBV19 and TRBJ2-5; 14 nucleotides align to TRBD2. Trimming took 4 bases from V and 6 from J; bases not matched to a gene: 4. The CDR3 contains 15 residues. CDR1 is LNHDA and CDR2 is SQIVND in the germline V gene (reference sequence). CDR3 in DNA: TGTGCCAGTAGTACGGGGACTAGCGGGAGTCAGACCCAGTACTTC. This translates into CASSTGTSGSQTQYF.

The chain employs TRBV5-6 and TRBJ1-2; D possibly corresponds to TRBD1 (6 bases). Germline V gene sequence: CDR1 SGHDT, CDR2 YYEEEE. The CDR3 sequence is 16 residues long. The V gene lost 3 bases and the J gene lost 1 base, with 16 bases spanning the gap. CDR3 bases: TGTGCCAGCAGCTGGTGGGGGACACCATTTAACTATGGCTACACCTTC. Protein product: CASSWWGTPFNYGYTF.

This sequence joins TRBV5-6 and TRBJ1-5, with 7 bases that match TRBD1. V lost 6 bases, J lost 4 bases, and 16 bases stayed unmatched. The V gene's germline CDR1 is SGHDT and CDR2 YYEEEE. The CDR3 totals 17 residues. DNA of the CDR3: TGTGCCAGCACTTCGGATTTTTCACAGGGGAGGAATCAGCCCCAGCATTTT. As protein: CASTSDFSQGRNQPQHF.

The V call is TRBV28, the J call TRBJ2-5; 8 nucleotides match TRBD1. Germline-derived CDR1 and CDR2 are MDHEN and SYDVKM. This CDR3 contains 15 residues. V shed 6 bases, J shed 3 bases, and the junction held 9 bases outside the gene matches. The CDR3 is CASSSDRALEETQYF. Here the CDR3 DNA reads TGTGCCAGCAGCTCGGACAGGGCACTTGAAGAGACCCAGTACTTC.

CDR3 region: CASSLGPGNQPQHF. For the CDR3, the DNA is TGTGCCAGCAGCCTCGGGCCGGGCAATCAGCCCCAGCATTTT. The chain has TRBV7-8 and TRBJ1-5; D call uncertain. The CDR3 is made up of 14 amino acids. The V end lost 5 bases, the J end lost 2 bases, and 10 bases lay between the germline ends. Germline V gene sequence: CDR1 SGHVS, CDR2 FQNEAQ.

The gene calls are TRBV19 and TRBJ1-1, with no clear D. Trimming shortened V by 3 bases and J by 3 bases, and 14 bases separated the two germline ends. Germline-derived CDR1 and CDR2 are LNHDA and SQIVND (reference sequence). This CDR3 is 15 amino acids long. CDR3 coding DNA: TGTGCCAGTAGTATTGATTGGGCCTTGGACACTGAAGCTTTCTTT. Protein sequence: CASSIDWALDTEAFF.

This chain uses TRBV28 with TRBJ1-5; the D gene is possibly TRBD1 (5 bases). V was trimmed by 9 bases and J by 0 bases, leaving 15 bases between them. The germline V gene has CDR1 MDHEN and CDR2 SYDVKM. CDR3 size: 15 residues. As DNA, the CDR3 is TGTGCCAGTAAGTCTGGGGGTACTAGCAATCAGCCCCAGCATTTT. Its translation: CASKSGGTSNQPQHF.

Only one count was recorded for this clone. V and J are TRBV5-3 and TRBJ2-5, with a possible D match to TRBD2 (5 bases). TRBV5-3 is an open reading frame whose function is uncertain. Trimming stripped 2 bases from V and 3 bases from J, with 11 bases between. This CDR3 comprises 14 residues. This CDR3 reads CARSFEGSEETQYF. As DNA, the CDR3 is TGTGCCAGAAGCTTTGAGGGATCGGAAGAGACCCAGTACTTC.

This sequence joins TRBV5-8 and TRBJ2-3; 11 nucleotides align to TRBD2. Unmatched junction bases numbered 14, after V lost 2 bases and J lost 0 bases. The CDR3 has 20 residues. CDR1 SGHTS and CDR2 YDEGEE come from the germline V gene. The CDR3 DNA sequence: TGTGCCAGCAGCTTTGTGGCTAGCGGGAGGTTGTGGGGAAGCACAGATACGCAGTATTTT. The encoded protein is CASSFVASGRLWGSTDTQYF.

V gene TRBV19 combines with J gene TRBJ1-5; unclear D gene. Trimming took 6 bases from V and 3 from J, leaving 12 bases between them. This CDR3 contains 14 residues. The V gene's germline CDR1 is LNHDA and CDR2 SQIVND (reference sequence). As DNA, the CDR3 is TGTGCCAGTAGCCCAGGTTTCTACAATCAGCCCCAGCATTTT. Translating gives CASSPGFYNQPQHF.

The chain joins TRBV5-4 to TRBJ1-6; D possibly corresponds to TRBD1 (5 bases). CDR1 SGHNT and CDR2 YYREEE come from the germline V gene (reference sequence). CDR3 length: 16 amino acids. The V end was cut by 4 bases, the J end by 7 bases, with 18 bases between. The CDR3 loop is CASSRDSTDINSPLHF. CDR3 coding DNA: TGTGCCAGCAGCCGGGACTCCACCGATATCAATTCACCCCTCCACTTT.